The 9 T cell receptor beta chains given below trace back to one sample, sequenced in a study of a mutant IDH1 vaccine in newly diagnosed glioma. Libraries were prepared by immunoSEQ multiplex PCR; TCRdb keeps only in-frame clonotypes and omits some of them. The repertoire holds tens of thousands of clones, with around four fifths as singletons. The time point denotes: week 35, safety follow-up. The vaccine gave 300 ug of a 20-mer mutant IDH1 peptide subcutaneously per dose. Antigens of these TCRs are unknown. Sequences were derived from PBMCs, sampled from a glioma patient whose treatment included an IDH1 peptide vaccine. These receptors all stem from a woman aged 40 to 49 with glioma.

This chain connects TRBV2 to TRBJ2-1; no clear D gene. CDR1 SNHLY and CDR2 FYNNEI come from the germline V gene. The CDR3 is made up of 13 amino acids. Trimming shortened V by 3 bases and J by 8 bases, and 11 bases separated the two germline ends. CDR3 nucleotides: TGTGCCAGCAGTGAGAACCCGGGTTATGAGCAGTTCTTC. Translating gives CASSENPGYEQFF.

This clone was detected once. The chain carries TRBV30 and TRBJ2-5; TRBD1 matches at 7 bases. V lost 3 bases to trimming and J lost 4 bases; unmatched junction nucleotides: 2. The CDR3 loop spans 12 amino acids. The germline CDR1 and CDR2 sequences are GTSNPN and SVGIG (reference sequence). The CDR3 sequence: CAWRRQGETQYF. The DNA for the CDR3 is TGTGCCTGGAGGCGACAGGGAGAGACCCAGTACTTC. Using reference TRBV30 and TRBJ2-5 for the parts outside the CDR3, the full variable domain is SQTIHQWPATLVQPVGSPLSLECTVEGTSNPNLYWYRQAAGRGLQLLFYSVGIGQISSEVPQNLSASRPQDRQFILSSKKLLLSDSGFYLCAWRRQGETQYFGPGTRLLVL.

The chain couples TRBV27 to TRBJ1-1, with a tentative D call TRBD1 (5 bases). Germline loops: CDR1 MNHEY, CDR2 SMNVEV (reference sequence). This CDR3 has 15 amino acids. Trimming stripped 4 bases from V and 0 bases from J, with 12 bases between. CDR3 bases: TGTGCCAGCAGTTCTCGCGGGGGGGTGAACACTGAAGCTTTCTTT. Amino acid sequence: CASSSRGGVNTEAFF.

The V gene is TRBV7-2, the J gene TRBJ2-1; 9 bases agree with TRBD1. The CDR3 has 14 residues. Losses at the gene ends were 5 bases for V and 6 bases for J; bases not matched to a gene: 5. Germline V lookup: CDR1 SGHTA, CDR2 FQGNSA. In DNA form, the CDR3 reads TGTGCCAGCAGCCCTCGGACAGGGGCCAATGAGCAGTTCTTC. Its protein product is CASSPRTGANEQFF.

The chain links TRBV21-1 to TRBJ2-7; the table assigns TRBD1, which was not confirmed against the DNA. TRBV21-1 has pseudogene status. The CDR3 is 16 residues long. The CDR3 DNA follows: TGTGCCAGCAGCAAAGAGGAATGGGCAGCCGCCTACGAGCAGTACTTC. Residues: CASSKEEWAAAYEQYF.

This clone was found once. The V gene is TRBV5-6, the J gene TRBJ1-2; D not certain. Germline V gene lookup returns CDR1 SGHDT and CDR2 YYEEEE. The V and J ends lost 1 base and 2 bases respectively, with 9 bases between them. This CDR3 region has 14 residues. CDR3 amino acids: CASSLLYPNYGYTF. The DNA of the CDR3 is TGTGCCAGCAGCTTGTTATACCCGAACTATGGCTACACCTTC.

The chain carries TRBV13 and TRBJ2-3; TRBD2 matches at 7 bases. This CDR3 spans 16 amino acids. V shed 5 bases and J 2 bases; nucleotides not matched to a gene: 10. Germline values: CDR1 PRHDT, CDR2 FYEKMQ (reference sequence). The CDR3 sequence is CASSGLGAGITDTQYF. Written as DNA, the CDR3 is TGTGCCAGCAGCGGCCTGGGAGCGGGGATCACAGATACGCAGTATTTT.

The genes are TRBV11-2 and TRBJ1-2; no definite D call. Deletions cut 5 bases from V and 8 bases from J, with 9 bases between. Germline CDR1 is SGHAT and CDR2 is FQNNGV. The CDR3 is 11 amino acids. The CDR3 DNA reads TGTGCCAGCAGCCTCCGGAGCGGCTACACCTTC. Protein product: CASSLRSGYTF.

This chain uses TRBV29-1 with TRBJ2-7; 8 nucleotides agree with TRBD1. Trimming at V came to 5 bases and at J to 4 bases, leaving 7 bases not matched to a gene. Germline CDR1 is SQVTM and CDR2 is ANQGSEA. The CDR3 runs to 13 residues. Here the CDR3 reads CSVYPGQGYEQYF. The CDR3 DNA is TGCAGCGTTTACCCAGGACAGGGTTACGAGCAGTACTTC.